Below, 3 T cell receptor beta chains from the same sample are listed, as sequenced in a study of T cells in Graves' hyperthyroidism and ophthalmopathy. Amplified regions were TCR beta CDR3 sequences from RNA transcripts. The study used the HTBI primer set for a first-round RT-PCR of the TCR CDR3. TCRdb ran MiXCR on the multiplex PCR reads and lists one entry per CDR3 protein. The table includes more than 350,000 distinct CDR3 sequences, approximately 18% detected once. The sequenced material came from blood. The receptors were sampled from a woman in her 30s with Graves' hyperthyroidism that later progressed to Graves' ophthalmopathy.

This clonotype was seen many times. The chain joins TRBV6-1 to TRBJ2-5; 10 bases line up with TRBD1. This CDR3 is built from 15 residues. Germline V gene lookup returns CDR1 MNHNS and CDR2 SASEGT. The ends lost 6 bases at V and 4 bases at J; junction bases unmatched: 8. The CDR3 sequence is CASSSRDRGRETQYF. The CDR3 coding sequence is TGTGCCAGCAGCAGCCGGGACAGGGGTCGAGAGACCCAGTACTTC.

This clonotype was picked up many times. The chain recombines TRBV19 with TRBJ2-1; no clear D. CDR3 length: 15 amino acids. Deletions cut 5 bases from V and 0 bases from J, with 11 bases between. Germline assignment: CDR1 LNHDA and CDR2 SQIVND (reference sequence). CDR3 sequence reads: CASSQIPFSYNEQFF. CDR3 DNA: TGTGCCAGTAGTCAGATACCGTTCTCCTACAATGAGCAGTTCTTC. The full variable domain, with the rest looked up from reference TRBV19 and TRBJ2-1, is DGGITQSPKYLFRKEGQNVTLSCEQNLNHDAMYWYRQDPGQGLRLIYYSQIVNDFQKGDIAEGYSVSREKKESFPLTVTSAQKNPTAFYLCASSQIPFSYNEQFFGPGTRLTVL.

The table lists this clonotype with many counts. This chain joins TRBV2 and TRBJ2-3; 11 positions match TRBD2. The germline gives CDR1 SNHLY, CDR2 FYNNEI. This CDR3 is 14 amino acids long. The V segment lost 3 bases and the J segment 11 bases; nucleotides outside the gene matches: 7. CDR3 region: CASSDGTSGSMQYF. The CDR3 DNA reads TGTGCCAGCAGTGATGGTACTAGCGGGAGTATGCAGTATTTT. Full variable domain (remainder filled in from reference TRBV2 and TRBJ2-3): EPEVTQTPSHQVTQMGQEVILRCVPISNHLYFYWYRQILGQKVEFLVSFYNNEISEKSEIFDDQFSVERPDGSNFTLKIRSTKLEDSAMYFCASSDGTSGSMQYFGPGTRLTVL.